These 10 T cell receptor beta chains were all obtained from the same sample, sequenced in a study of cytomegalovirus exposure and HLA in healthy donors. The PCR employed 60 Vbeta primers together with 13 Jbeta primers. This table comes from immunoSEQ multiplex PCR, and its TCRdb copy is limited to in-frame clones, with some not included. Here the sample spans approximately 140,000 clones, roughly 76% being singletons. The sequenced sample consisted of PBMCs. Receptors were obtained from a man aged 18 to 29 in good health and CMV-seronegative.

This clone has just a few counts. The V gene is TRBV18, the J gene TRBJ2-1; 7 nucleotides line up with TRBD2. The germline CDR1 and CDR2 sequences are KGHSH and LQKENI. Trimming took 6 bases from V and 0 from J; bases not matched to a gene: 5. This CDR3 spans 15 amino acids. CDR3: CASSYRTSSYNEQFF. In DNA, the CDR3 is TGTGCCAGCTCCTACCGGACTAGCTCCTACAATGAGCAGTTCTTC.

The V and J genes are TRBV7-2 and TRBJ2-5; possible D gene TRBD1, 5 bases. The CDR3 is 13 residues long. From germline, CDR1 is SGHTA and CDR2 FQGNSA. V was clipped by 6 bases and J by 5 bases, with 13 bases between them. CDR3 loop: CASRAGLGETQYF. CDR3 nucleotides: TGTGCCAGCAGGGCAGGGCTGGGGGAGACCCAGTACTTC.

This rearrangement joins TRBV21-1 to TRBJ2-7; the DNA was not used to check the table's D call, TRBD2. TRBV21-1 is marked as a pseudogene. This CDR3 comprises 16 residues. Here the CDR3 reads CASSKVLRTNSYEQYF. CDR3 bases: TGTGCCAGCAGCAAAGTTCTTCGGACTAACTCCTACGAGCAGTACTTC.

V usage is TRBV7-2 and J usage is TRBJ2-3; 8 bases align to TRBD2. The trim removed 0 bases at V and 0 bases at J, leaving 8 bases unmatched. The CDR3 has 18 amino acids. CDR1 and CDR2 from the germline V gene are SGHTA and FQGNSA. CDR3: CASSLAHTSGASTDTQYF. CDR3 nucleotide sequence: TGTGCCAGCAGCTTAGCGCATACTAGCGGAGCTAGCACAGATACGCAGTATTTT.

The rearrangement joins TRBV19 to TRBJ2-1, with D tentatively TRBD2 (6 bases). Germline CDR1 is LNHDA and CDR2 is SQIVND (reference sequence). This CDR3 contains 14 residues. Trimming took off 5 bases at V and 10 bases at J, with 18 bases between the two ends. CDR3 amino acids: CASSFSQTSLEQFF. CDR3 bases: TGTGCCAGTAGTTTTTCCCAAACTAGCCTAGAGCAGTTCTTC.

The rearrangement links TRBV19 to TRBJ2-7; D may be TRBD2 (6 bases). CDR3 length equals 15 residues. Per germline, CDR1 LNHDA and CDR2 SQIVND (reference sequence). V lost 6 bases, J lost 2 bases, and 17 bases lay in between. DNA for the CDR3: TGTGCCAGTAGCGCAGCTAGCGAGTCGACCTACGAGCAGTACTTC. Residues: CASSAASESTYEQYF.

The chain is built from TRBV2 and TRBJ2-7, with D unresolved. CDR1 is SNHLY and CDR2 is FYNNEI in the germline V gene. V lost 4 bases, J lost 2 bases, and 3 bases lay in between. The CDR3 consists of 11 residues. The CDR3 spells CASSGAYEQYF. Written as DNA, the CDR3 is TGTGCCAGCAGTGGAGCCTACGAGCAGTACTTC.

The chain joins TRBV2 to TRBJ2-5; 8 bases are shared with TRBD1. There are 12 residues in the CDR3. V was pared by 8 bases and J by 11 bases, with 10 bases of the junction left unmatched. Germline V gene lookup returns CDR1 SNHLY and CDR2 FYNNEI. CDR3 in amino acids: CASSGTGEEQYF. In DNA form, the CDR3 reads TGTGCCAGCTCAGGGACAGGAGAAGAGCAGTACTTC. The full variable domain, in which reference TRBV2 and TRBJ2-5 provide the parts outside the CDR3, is EPEVTQTPSHQVTQMGQEVILRCVPISNHLYFYWYRQILGQKVEFLVSFYNNEISEKSEIFDDQFSVERPDGSNFTLKIRSTKLEDSAMYFCASSGTGEEQYFGPGTRLLVL.

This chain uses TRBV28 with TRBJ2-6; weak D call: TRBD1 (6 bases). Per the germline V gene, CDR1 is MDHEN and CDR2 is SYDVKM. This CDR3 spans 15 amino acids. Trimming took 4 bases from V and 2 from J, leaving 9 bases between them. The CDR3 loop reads CASSSTGTGANVLTF. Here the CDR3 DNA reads TGTGCCAGCAGTTCCACAGGGACTGGGGCCAACGTCCTGACTTTC.

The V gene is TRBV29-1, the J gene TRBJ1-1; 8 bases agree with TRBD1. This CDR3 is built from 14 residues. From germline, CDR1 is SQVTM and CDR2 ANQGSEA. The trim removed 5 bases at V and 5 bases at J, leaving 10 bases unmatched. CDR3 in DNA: TGCAGCGTTTCCCCAGGGGGCAAGGGGACTGAAGCTTTCTTT. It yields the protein CSVSPGGKGTEAFF.